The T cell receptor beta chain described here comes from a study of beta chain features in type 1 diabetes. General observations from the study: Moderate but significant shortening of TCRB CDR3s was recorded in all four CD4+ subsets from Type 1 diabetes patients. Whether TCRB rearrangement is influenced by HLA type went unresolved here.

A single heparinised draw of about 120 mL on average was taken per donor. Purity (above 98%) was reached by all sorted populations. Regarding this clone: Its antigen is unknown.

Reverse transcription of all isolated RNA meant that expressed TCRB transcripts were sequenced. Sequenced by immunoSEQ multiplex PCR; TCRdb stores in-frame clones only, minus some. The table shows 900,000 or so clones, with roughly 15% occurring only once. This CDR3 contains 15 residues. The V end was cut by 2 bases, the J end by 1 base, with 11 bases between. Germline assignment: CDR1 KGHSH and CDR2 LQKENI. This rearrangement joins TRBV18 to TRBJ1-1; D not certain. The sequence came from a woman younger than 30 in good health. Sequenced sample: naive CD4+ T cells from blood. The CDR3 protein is CASSPLAGANTEAFF. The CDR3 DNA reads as TGTGCCAGCTCACCATTGGCAGGTGCGAACACTGAAGCTTTCTTT.